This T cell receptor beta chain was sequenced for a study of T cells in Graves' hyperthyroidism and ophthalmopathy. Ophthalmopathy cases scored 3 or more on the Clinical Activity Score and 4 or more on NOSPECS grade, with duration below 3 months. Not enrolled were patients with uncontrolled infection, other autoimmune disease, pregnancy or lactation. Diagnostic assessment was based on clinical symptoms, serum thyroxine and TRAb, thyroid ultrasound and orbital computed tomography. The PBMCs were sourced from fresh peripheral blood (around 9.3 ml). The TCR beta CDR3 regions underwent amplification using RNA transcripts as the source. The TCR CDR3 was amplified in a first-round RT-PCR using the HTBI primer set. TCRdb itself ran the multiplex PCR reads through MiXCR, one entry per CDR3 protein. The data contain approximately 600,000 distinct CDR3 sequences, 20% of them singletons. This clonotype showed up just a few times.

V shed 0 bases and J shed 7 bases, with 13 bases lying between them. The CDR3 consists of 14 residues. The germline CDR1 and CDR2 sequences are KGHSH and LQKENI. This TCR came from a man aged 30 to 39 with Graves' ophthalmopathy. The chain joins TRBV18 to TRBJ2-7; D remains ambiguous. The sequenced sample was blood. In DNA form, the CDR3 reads TGTGCCAGCTCACCACCGCGGCTCCCGTGGGAGCAGTACTTC. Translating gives CASSPPRLPWEQYF.